This T cell receptor beta chain is drawn from a study of blood T cells in healthy people across ages. CDR1 MNHEY and CDR2 SVGAGI come from the germline V gene. With V trimmed by 10 bases and J by 7 bases, 7 bases remained unmatched. CDR3 length: 13 residues. This clonotype turned up a few times. Primed by a sample-barcoded 5' primer and a J-beta primer mix, a second PCR proceeded for roughly 7 to 11 cycles. Each CDR3 protein is one row after TCRdb ran MiXCR on the 5' RACE reads. The sample has 1 million or so distinct CDR3 sequences, about 23% seen once. The same specimen was also included in a second study, on T cells of mothers and their children. Per that paper: Whatever RNA was extracted went entirely into cDNA synthesis, at about 1.5 ug per 15 ul. Every mother produced more than 8 million TCR beta CDR3 reads, whereas every child provided 2.5 million to 3.5 million.

The clonotype originates from a girl aged 2 to 9 in good health. What was sequenced was blood. The V and J genes are TRBV6-5 and TRBJ1-6; 7 nucleotides line up with TRBD1. The CDR3 here is CATRQGKNSPLHF. CDR3 nucleotide sequence: TGTGCCACTAGACAGGGCAAGAATTCACCCCTCCACTTT.